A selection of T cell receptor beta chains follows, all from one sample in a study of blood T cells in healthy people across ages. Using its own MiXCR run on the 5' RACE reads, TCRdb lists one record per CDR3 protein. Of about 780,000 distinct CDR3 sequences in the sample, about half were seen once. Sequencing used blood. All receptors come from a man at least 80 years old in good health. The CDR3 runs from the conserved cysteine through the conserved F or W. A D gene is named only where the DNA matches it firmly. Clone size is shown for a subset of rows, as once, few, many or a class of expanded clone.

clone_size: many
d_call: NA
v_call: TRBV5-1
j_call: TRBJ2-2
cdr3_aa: CASSLDAGRTGELFF
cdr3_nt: TGCGCCAGCAGCTTGGACGCGGGGAGAACCGGGGAGCTGTTTTTT

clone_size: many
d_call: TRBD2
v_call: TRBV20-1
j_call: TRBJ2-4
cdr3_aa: CSAEQTSGIAKNIQYF
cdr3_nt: TGCAGTGCTGAACAAACTAGCGGGATAGCCAAAAACATTCAGTACTTC

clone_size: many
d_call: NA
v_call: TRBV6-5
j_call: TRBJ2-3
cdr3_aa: CASSTRDTQYF
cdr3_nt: TGTGCCAGCAGCACCCGCGATACGCAGTATTTT

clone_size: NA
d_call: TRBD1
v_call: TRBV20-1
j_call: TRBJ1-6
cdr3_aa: CSALAGQPRNSPLHF
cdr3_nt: TGCAGTGCCCTCGCGGGACAGCCACGTAATTCACCCCTCCACTTT

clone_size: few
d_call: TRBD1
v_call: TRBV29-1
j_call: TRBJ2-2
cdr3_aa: CSVVRTGGTGELFF
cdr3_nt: TGCAGCGTTGTTAGGACAGGCGGCACCGGGGAGCTGTTTTTT

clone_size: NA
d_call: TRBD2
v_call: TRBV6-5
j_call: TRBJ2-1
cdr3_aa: CASSYGLTSGFNEQFF
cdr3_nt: TGTGCCAGCAGTTACGGCTTGACTAGCGGGTTCAATGAGCAGTTCTTC

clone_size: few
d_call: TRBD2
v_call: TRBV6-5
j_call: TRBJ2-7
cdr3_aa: CASSPRLAGDHEQYF
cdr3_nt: TGTGCCAGCAGTCCTCGACTAGCGGGAGATCACGAGCAGTACTTC

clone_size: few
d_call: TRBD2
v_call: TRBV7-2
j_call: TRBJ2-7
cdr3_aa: CASSLSLAVYEQYF
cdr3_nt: TGTGCCAGCAGCTTATCACTAGCGGTCTACGAGCAGTACTTC

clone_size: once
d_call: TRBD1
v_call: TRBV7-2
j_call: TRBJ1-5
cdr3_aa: CASSRGQEQPQHF
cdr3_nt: TGTGCCAGCAGCCGAGGACAGGAACAGCCCCAGCATTTT

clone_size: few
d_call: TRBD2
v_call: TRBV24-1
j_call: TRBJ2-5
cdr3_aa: CATSDPTSGKETQYF
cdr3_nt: TGTGCCACCAGTGACCCGACTAGCGGGAAAGAGACCCAGTACTTC

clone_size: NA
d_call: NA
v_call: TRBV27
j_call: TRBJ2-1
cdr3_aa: CASSVAGKNSEQFF
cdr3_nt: TGTGCCAGCAGTGTAGCAGGGAAGAATAGTGAGCAGTTCTTC

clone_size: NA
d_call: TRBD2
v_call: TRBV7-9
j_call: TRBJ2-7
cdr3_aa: CASSLERGGLYEQYF
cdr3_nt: TGTGCCAGCAGCTTAGAGCGGGGGGGCCTCTACGAGCAGTACTTC

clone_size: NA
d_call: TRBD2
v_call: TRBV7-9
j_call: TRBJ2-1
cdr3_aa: CASSLARASGREYYNEQFF
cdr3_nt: TGTGCCAGCAGCTTAGCGCGAGCTAGCGGGAGGGAATACTACAATGAGCAGTTCTTC

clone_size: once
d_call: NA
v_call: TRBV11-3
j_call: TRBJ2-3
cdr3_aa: CTSSAHTDTQYF
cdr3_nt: TGTACCAGCAGCGCCCACACAGATACGCAGTATTTT

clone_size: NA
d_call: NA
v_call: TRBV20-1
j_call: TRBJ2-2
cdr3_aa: CSARELGGLFF
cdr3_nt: TGCAGTGCTAGAGAGCTAGGGGGGCTGTTTTTT

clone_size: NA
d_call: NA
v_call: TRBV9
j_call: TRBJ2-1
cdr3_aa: CASSVDSRKGEQFF
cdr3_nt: TGTGCCAGCAGCGTAGATTCTAGAAAAGGCGAGCAGTTCTTC

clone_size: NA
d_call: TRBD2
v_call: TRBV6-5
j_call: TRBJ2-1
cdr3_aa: CASTGAGWSYNEQFF
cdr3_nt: TGTGCCAGCACCGGAGCGGGGTGGTCCTACAATGAGCAGTTCTTC

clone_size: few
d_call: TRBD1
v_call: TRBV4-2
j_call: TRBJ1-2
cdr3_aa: CASSQATGTGTYGYTF
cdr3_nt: TGTGCCAGCAGCCAAGCAACCGGGACAGGAACGTACGGCTACACCTTC

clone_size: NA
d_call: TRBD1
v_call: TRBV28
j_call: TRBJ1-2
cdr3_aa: CASSYRGLGGYTF
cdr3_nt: TGTGCCAGCAGCTACAGGGGGCTTGGGGGCTACACCTTC

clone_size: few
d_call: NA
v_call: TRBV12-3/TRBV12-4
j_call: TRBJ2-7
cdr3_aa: CASSHQNSYEQYF
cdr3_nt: TGTGCCAGCAGTCATCAGAACTCCTACGAGCAGTACTTC

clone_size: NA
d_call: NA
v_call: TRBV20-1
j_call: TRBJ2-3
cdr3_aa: CSAKASATDTQYF
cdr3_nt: TGCAGTGCTAAGGCTTCAGCCACAGATACGCAGTATTTT

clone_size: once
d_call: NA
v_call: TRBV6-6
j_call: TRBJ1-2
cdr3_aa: CASSYSPPMANDGYTF
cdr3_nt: TGTGCCAGCAGCTACAGCCCTCCGATGGCTAACGATGGCTACACCTTC

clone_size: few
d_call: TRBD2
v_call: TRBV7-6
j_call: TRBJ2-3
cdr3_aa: CASSALAGTSGRTDTQYF
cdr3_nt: TGTGCCAGCAGCGCCCTGGCGGGGACTAGCGGGAGGACAGATACGCAGTATTTT

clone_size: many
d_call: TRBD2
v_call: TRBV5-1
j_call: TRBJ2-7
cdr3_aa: CASSPNGLAVKVNHYEQYF
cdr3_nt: TGCGCCAGCAGCCCCAATGGACTAGCGGTAAAAGTGAATCACTACGAGCAGTACTTC

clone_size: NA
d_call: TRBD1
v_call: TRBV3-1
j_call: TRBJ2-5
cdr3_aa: CASRTGTAQETQYF
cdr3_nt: TGTGCCAGCAGGACGGGGACAGCTCAAGAGACCCAGTACTTC

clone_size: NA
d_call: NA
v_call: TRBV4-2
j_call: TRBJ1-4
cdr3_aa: CASSQDKVNEKLFF
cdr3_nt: TGTGCCAGCAGCCAAGATAAGGTTAATGAAAAACTGTTTTTT

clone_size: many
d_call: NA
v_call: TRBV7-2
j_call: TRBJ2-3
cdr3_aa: CASSLGGSGGGDTQYF
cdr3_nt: TGTGCCAGCAGCTTAGGGGGTAGCGGAGGAGGAGATACGCAGTATTTT

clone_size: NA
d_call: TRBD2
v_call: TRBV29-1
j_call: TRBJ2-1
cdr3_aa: CSVVLREGYNEQFF
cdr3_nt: TGCAGCGTTGTTTTGCGGGAGGGATACAATGAGCAGTTCTTC

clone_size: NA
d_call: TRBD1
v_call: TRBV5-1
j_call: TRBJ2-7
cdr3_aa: CASRPGQGEQYF
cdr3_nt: TGCGCCAGCAGACCCGGACAGGGCGAGCAGTACTTC

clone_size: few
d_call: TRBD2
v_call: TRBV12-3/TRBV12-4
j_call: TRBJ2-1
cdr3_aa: CASQLAGAFGTNEQFF
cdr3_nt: TGTGCCAGCCAATTGGCGGGAGCATTCGGGACTAATGAGCAGTTCTTC

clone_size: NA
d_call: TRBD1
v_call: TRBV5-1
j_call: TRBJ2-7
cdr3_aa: CASSQTGNHEQYF
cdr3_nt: TGCGCCAGCAGCCAGACAGGGAACCACGAGCAGTACTTC

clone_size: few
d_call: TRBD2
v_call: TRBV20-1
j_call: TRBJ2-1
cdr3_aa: CSAPGTSGIDEQFF
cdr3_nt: TGCAGTGCCCCCGGGACTAGCGGGATTGATGAGCAGTTCTTC

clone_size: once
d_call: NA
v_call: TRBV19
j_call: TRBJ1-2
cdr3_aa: CASSLRGAYTGYTF
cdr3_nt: TGTGCCAGTAGTCTCCGCGGGGCTTATACTGGCTACACCTTC

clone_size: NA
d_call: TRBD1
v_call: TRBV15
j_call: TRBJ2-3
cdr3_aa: CATSTRQGAYDTQYF
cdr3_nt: TGTGCCACCAGCACCCGACAGGGGGCTTACGATACGCAGTATTTT

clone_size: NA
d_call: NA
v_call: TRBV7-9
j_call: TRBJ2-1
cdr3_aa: CASSLDQLPADEQFF
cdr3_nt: TGTGCCAGCAGCTTAGATCAACTCCCGGCCGATGAGCAGTTCTTC

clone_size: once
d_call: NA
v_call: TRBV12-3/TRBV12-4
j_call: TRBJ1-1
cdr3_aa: CASSPGAGGTEAFF
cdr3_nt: TGTGCCAGCAGCCCCGGTGCTGGGGGCACTGAAGCTTTCTTT

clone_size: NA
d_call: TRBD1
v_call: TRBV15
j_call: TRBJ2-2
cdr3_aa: CATSREGQVATGKLFF
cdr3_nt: TGTGCCACCAGCAGAGAAGGACAGGTTGCCACCGGGAAGCTGTTTTTT

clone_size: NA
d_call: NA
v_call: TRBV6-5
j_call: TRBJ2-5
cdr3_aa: CASSYREQETQYF
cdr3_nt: TGTGCCAGCAGTTACAGGGAACAAGAGACCCAGTACTTC

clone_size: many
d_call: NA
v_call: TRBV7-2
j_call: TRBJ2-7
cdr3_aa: CASSLDPGYEQYF
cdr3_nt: TGTGCCAGCAGCTTAGATCCGGGATACGAGCAGTACTTC

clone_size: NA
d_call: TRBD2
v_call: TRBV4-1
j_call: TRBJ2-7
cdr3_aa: CASSQVGGGPYEQYF
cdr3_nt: TGCGCCAGCAGCCAAGTTGGCGGGGGTCCCTACGAGCAGTACTTC